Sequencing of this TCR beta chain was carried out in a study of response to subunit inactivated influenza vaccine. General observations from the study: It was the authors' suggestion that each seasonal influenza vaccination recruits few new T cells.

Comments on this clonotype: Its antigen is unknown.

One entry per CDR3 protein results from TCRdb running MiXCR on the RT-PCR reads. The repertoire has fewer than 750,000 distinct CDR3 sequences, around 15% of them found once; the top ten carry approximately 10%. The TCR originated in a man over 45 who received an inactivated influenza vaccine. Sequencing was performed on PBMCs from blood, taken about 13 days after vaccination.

Here the CDR3 reads CASSLDKRDYEQYF. The CDR3 coding sequence is TGTGCCAGCAGCTTGGACAAAAGGGATTACGAGCAGTACTTC. The chain has TRBV11-2 and TRBJ2-7, with a tentative D call TRBD1 (5 bases). The CDR3 length is 14 residues. The germline V and J ends were trimmed by 3 bases and 4 bases, with 13 bases remaining between them. Germline CDR1 is SGHAT and CDR2 is FQNNGV.